The clone carrying this T cell receptor (beta chain) has at least ten counts. This sample stems from a study of blood T cell repertoires in COVID-19. Background on the study: The origin of the acute and convalescent COVID-19 samples was the United States, Italy and Spain. T cells, B-cell-depleted T cells, or PBMCs supplied cDNA or gDNA.

As processed by the authors: Amplification of reference gene primers was used by the study to estimate nucleated cell counts. Repertoires were generated with immunoSEQ multiplex PCR, while TCRdb's copy carries only in-frame clones and drops some. The DNA gave D and trimming, while V, J and clone size come from that table. Counted here are a few hundred thousand clones, around four fifths occurring once; the ten biggest clones make up about 5%. The CDR3 totals 13 residues. Germline CDR1 is LNHDA and CDR2 is SQIVND (reference sequence). Trimming cost V 3 bases and J 4 bases, with 9 bases left between them.

Sequenced: peripheral blood. The clonotype originates from a man in his sixties who had recovered from COVID-19. This chain connects TRBV19 to TRBJ1-2; no firm D call. This chain's CDR3 is CASSMRAVYGYTF. The CDR3 DNA sequence: TGTGCCAGTAGTATGCGGGCAGTCTATGGCTACACCTTC.